This T cell receptor (beta chain) was sequenced for a study of cytomegalovirus exposure and HLA in healthy donors. The V gene end was trimmed by 0 bases and the J gene end by 6 bases; junction bases not matched to a gene: 7. This CDR3 region has 15 residues. Germline CDR1 and CDR2: SGHNT and YYREEE (reference sequence). The primer mix had 60 Vbeta and 13 Jbeta primers. This table comes from immunoSEQ multiplex PCR, and its TCRdb copy is limited to in-frame clones, with some not included. The sample lists approximately 110,000 clones, approximately 15% occurring once. This clone was counted a few times. Its target is unknown. Study results and limitations: Sequencing artifact likely explains a cluster of highly shared sequence variants. Previous analysis showed most TCR beta V segments were productive about 90% or about 30% of the time.

The chain uses TRBV5-4 and TRBJ1-1, with 8 bases matching TRBD1. This clonotype was obtained from a woman between 18 and 30 years old in good health and CMV-seronegative. Source material: PBMCs. The CDR3 coding sequence is TGTGCCAGCAGCTTGGGACGGCAGGGGGCCTCTGAAGCTTTCTTT. Encoded protein: CASSLGRQGASEAFF.